This T cell receptor (beta chain) was observed in a study of neurological immune-mediated disorders. Study-level points and caveats: Private repertoires in all groups were suggested by the absence of shared CDR3 amino acid sequences among expanded clones across subjects.

This clonotype has ten or more counts. Its antigen is still unknown. The CDR3 has 14 residues. V dropped 0 bases and J dropped 2 bases, with 5 bases sitting between them. The germline V gene has CDR1 KGHDR and CDR2 SFDVKD. TCRdb processed the 5' RACE reads anew with MiXCR; each CDR3 protein has one entry. The data show nearly 60,000 distinct CDR3 sequences, with 3% to 4% seen just once and around 7.5% held by the top ten. The chain carries TRBV24-1 and TRBJ2-3; D call uncertain. The sample consisted of PBMCs. The receptor comes from a woman aged 55-70 years with multiple sclerosis. CDR3 in DNA: TGTGCCACCAGTGATTTGGAGATCACAGATACGCAGTATTTT. As protein: CATSDLEITDTQYF.